A single count supports the clone carrying this TCR beta chain. CDR1 SGHKS and CDR2 YYEKEE come from the germline V gene (reference sequence). This CDR3 is 15 amino acids long. Trimming cost V 6 bases and J 0 bases; bases outside gene matches: 6. This table comes from immunoSEQ multiplex PCR, and its TCRdb copy is limited to in-frame clones, with some not included. This sample carries tens of thousands of clones, 93% of them seen once, and the ten largest clones take around 24%. This record comes from a study of control samples from healthy donors and cancer patients. This chain joins TRBV5-5 and TRBJ2-3; TRBD1 matches 8 bases. The clonotype comes from a woman aged 50 to 65 with head and neck cancer. The sequencing sample was made of PBMCs. CDR3 nucleotide sequence: TGTGCCAGCACCGGCAGGGGGCAAAGCACAGATACGCAGTATTTT. Its protein is CASTGRGQSTDTQYF.